The clone carrying this T cell receptor (beta chain) was counted only a few times. With iRepertoire HTBI primers and Arm-PCR of CDR3 regions, TCR beta libraries were built. TCRdb processed the multiplex PCR reads anew with MiXCR; each CDR3 protein has one entry. The data hold about 440,000 distinct CDR3 sequences, with around 17% observed a single time. Looked up from germline, CDR1 is LNHNV and CDR2 is YYDKDF (reference sequence). V was shortened by 3 bases and J by 2 bases, with 7 bases between the two germline ends. The CDR3 loop spans 13 amino acids. The sample originates from a study of regulatory T cells in long-lasting Graves disease. Time point indicated: newly diagnosed GD, antithyroid drugs for less than 3 months. Following extraction of RNA from PBMCs, that RNA was used to make the TCR library. The sample was also reused in another study, on T cells in Graves' hyperthyroidism and ophthalmopathy.

Source: peripheral blood mononuclear cells (PBMCs), taken at new diagnosis, from a patient treated with antithyroid drugs. The gene calls are TRBV15 and TRBJ2-5; no firm D call. This receptor was taken from a woman aged 25 to 45 with Graves disease. The CDR3 reads CATSRASQETQYF. CDR3 sequence (DNA): TGTGCCACCAGCAGGGCTAGTCAAGAGACCCAGTACTTC.